Listed below are T cell receptor beta chains from one sample, sequenced in a study of blood T cell repertoires in COVID-19. TCRdb's table, derived via immunoSEQ multiplex PCR, lists solely in-frame clones and lacks some. The table records 290,000 or so clones, about 89% of them present only once. Sequencing used peripheral blood. The origin of the receptors is a woman under 40 with COVID-19, enrolled during active disease. The CDR3 runs from the conserved cysteine through the conserved F or W. Each record gives: J gene, D gene, clone size, V gene, CDR3 DNA, CDR3 protein. A D gene is named only where the DNA matches it firmly. Rows may omit the clone size; those that give it use once, few, many or a size class.

J gene: TRBJ1-1
D gene: TRBD1
clone size: NA
V gene: TRBV11-3
CDR3 DNA: TGTGCCAGCAGCAGGGACAGGGCCACTGAAGCTTTCTTT
CDR3 protein: CASSRDRATEAFF

J gene: TRBJ2-3
D gene: NA
clone size: NA
V gene: TRBV5-1
CDR3 DNA: TGCGCCAGCAGCCTCAGGGGAAGCACAGATACGCAGTATTTT
CDR3 protein: CASSLRGSTDTQYF

J gene: TRBJ1-2
D gene: TRBD1
clone size: NA
V gene: TRBV5-4
CDR3 DNA: TGTGCCAGCAGCTTGGATCGGGACAGCTATGGCTACACCTTC
CDR3 protein: CASSLDRDSYGYTF

J gene: TRBJ2-2
D gene: NA
clone size: NA
V gene: TRBV6-6
CDR3 DNA: TGTGCCAGCACCGGACAAGTGGGGACCGGGGAGCTGTTTTTT
CDR3 protein: CASTGQVGTGELFF

J gene: TRBJ1-2
D gene: TRBD1
clone size: NA
V gene: TRBV24-1
CDR3 DNA: TGTGCCACCAGTGATCCCCGTAGGGGGCGAGGCTACACCTTC
CDR3 protein: CATSDPRRGRGYTF

J gene: TRBJ1-2
D gene: NA
clone size: NA
V gene: TRBV30
CDR3 DNA: TGTGCCTGGGGGTTGGAGGGCCCTGGCTACACCTTC
CDR3 protein: CAWGLEGPGYTF

J gene: TRBJ2-7
D gene: TRBD2
clone size: NA
V gene: TRBV18
CDR3 DNA: TGTGCCAGCTCACTAGCGGGAGGGCCTCTGGGGGAGCAGTACTTC
CDR3 protein: CASSLAGGPLGEQYF

J gene: TRBJ1-1
D gene: NA
clone size: NA
V gene: TRBV6-1
CDR3 DNA: TGTGCCAGCAGTGAAGGGACACTAATGAACACTGAAGCTTTCTTT
CDR3 protein: CASSEGTLMNTEAFF

J gene: TRBJ2-7
D gene: TRBD2
clone size: NA
V gene: TRBV3-1/TRBV3-2
CDR3 DNA: TGTGCCAGCAGCCAAGGATTAGGGGGACTAGCGGGATCCTACGAGCAGTACTTC
CDR3 protein: CASSQGLGGLAGSYEQYF

J gene: TRBJ2-5
D gene: NA
clone size: NA
V gene: TRBV7-2
CDR3 DNA: TGTGCCAGCAGCTTAGGGGCAGGTGTGGAGACCCAGTACTTC
CDR3 protein: CASSLGAGVETQYF

J gene: TRBJ1-2
D gene: NA
clone size: few
V gene: TRBV6-1
CDR3 DNA: TGTGCCAGCAGTGAAAGCGGCGGGCCGGAAAACTATGGCTACACCTTC
CDR3 protein: CASSESGGPENYGYTF

J gene: TRBJ1-2
D gene: TRBD1
clone size: NA
V gene: TRBV19
CDR3 DNA: TGTGCCAGTAGTATCGGGACAGGGGGCTTTGGCTACACCTTC
CDR3 protein: CASSIGTGGFGYTF

J gene: TRBJ1-5
D gene: NA
clone size: NA
V gene: TRBV27
CDR3 DNA: TGTGCCAGCAGTTCGGGCAGGGCCCAAAATCAGCCCCAGCATTTT
CDR3 protein: CASSSGRAQNQPQHF

J gene: TRBJ1-2
D gene: NA
clone size: NA
V gene: TRBV28
CDR3 DNA: TGTGCCAGCGGCTACTTACAGTACGGCTACACCTTC
CDR3 protein: CASGYLQYGYTF

J gene: TRBJ1-3
D gene: NA
clone size: once
V gene: TRBV25-1
CDR3 DNA: TGTGCCACCAAGGAGGGGCCCGGCTCTGGAAACACCATATATTTT
CDR3 protein: CATKEGPGSGNTIYF

J gene: TRBJ1-2
D gene: TRBD1
clone size: NA
V gene: TRBV25-1
CDR3 DNA: TGTGCCAGCAGCGCAGGGGGGTCTGGCTACACCTTC
CDR3 protein: CASSAGGSGYTF

J gene: TRBJ2-7
D gene: TRBD1
clone size: NA
V gene: TRBV5-6
CDR3 DNA: TGTGCCAGCAGCTGGGCCGGTGATCAGGGGGTGTACGAGCAGTACTTC
CDR3 protein: CASSWAGDQGVYEQYF

J gene: TRBJ2-2
D gene: TRBD2
clone size: NA
V gene: TRBV5-1
CDR3 DNA: TGCGCCAGCAGCTTACGGTTAGCGGGGAACACCGGGGAGCTGTTTTTT
CDR3 protein: CASSLRLAGNTGELFF

J gene: TRBJ1-1
D gene: TRBD1
clone size: NA
V gene: TRBV6-5
CDR3 DNA: TGTGCCAGCAGACTAGGGACAGGAGCGAACACTGAAGCTTTCTTT
CDR3 protein: CASRLGTGANTEAFF

J gene: TRBJ2-7
D gene: NA
clone size: NA
V gene: TRBV5-1
CDR3 DNA: TGCGCCAGCAGCTTGGATGGGAGCTCCTACGAGCAGTACTTC
CDR3 protein: CASSLDGSSYEQYF

J gene: TRBJ1-3
D gene: NA
clone size: NA
V gene: TRBV18
CDR3 DNA: TGTGCCAGCTCACTGGACAGCAGCTCTGGAAACACCATATATTTT
CDR3 protein: CASSLDSSSGNTIYF

J gene: TRBJ1-1
D gene: TRBD1
clone size: once
V gene: TRBV5-4
CDR3 DNA: TGTGCCAGCAGCTCTGGGACAGGCCGTGAAGCTTTCTTT
CDR3 protein: CASSSGTGREAFF

J gene: TRBJ2-1
D gene: TRBD2
clone size: NA
V gene: TRBV7-2
CDR3 DNA: TGTGCCAGCAGCTTAGGGGGGGGACTCCAGTACAATGAGCAGTTCTTC
CDR3 protein: CASSLGGGLQYNEQFF

J gene: TRBJ2-5
D gene: TRBD1
clone size: NA
V gene: TRBV25-1
CDR3 DNA: TGTGCCAGCAGTGACCTTAACACCGGGACAGAAGAGACCCAGTACTTC
CDR3 protein: CASSDLNTGTEETQYF

J gene: TRBJ2-5
D gene: NA
clone size: NA
V gene: TRBV14
CDR3 DNA: TGTGCCAGCAGCCAAGGGGAGCTCCGCGGGGAGTACTTC
CDR3 protein: CASSQGELRGEYF

J gene: TRBJ1-1
D gene: NA
clone size: NA
V gene: TRBV15
CDR3 DNA: TGTGCCACCAGCGCCCGGAGGGACACTGAAGCTTTCTTT
CDR3 protein: CATSARRDTEAFF

J gene: TRBJ1-2
D gene: NA
clone size: few
V gene: TRBV10-3
CDR3 DNA: TGTGCCATCAGTGGGTCGCTACGAGGGTTTGGAGATGGCTACACCTTC
CDR3 protein: CAISGSLRGFGDGYTF

J gene: TRBJ1-5
D gene: TRBD1
clone size: NA
V gene: TRBV2
CDR3 DNA: TGTGCCAGCGCGGGACAGGGTACGGGGCAGCCCCAGCATTTT
CDR3 protein: CASAGQGTGQPQHF

J gene: TRBJ1-5
D gene: NA
clone size: NA
V gene: TRBV2
CDR3 DNA: TGTGCCAGCAGTGGAGGTTCCGAATTCAATCAGCCCCAGCATTTT
CDR3 protein: CASSGGSEFNQPQHF

J gene: TRBJ1-1
D gene: NA
clone size: once
V gene: TRBV7-8
CDR3 DNA: TGTGCCAGCAGCTTAGCTGGACTGGTTCGTGAAGCTTTCTTT
CDR3 protein: CASSLAGLVREAFF

J gene: TRBJ1-1
D gene: NA
clone size: NA
V gene: TRBV3-1/TRBV3-2
CDR3 DNA: TGTGCCAGCCAACTAAACCCCGGTGCAGCGAACACTGAAGCTTTCTTT
CDR3 protein: CASQLNPGAANTEAFF

J gene: TRBJ1-3
D gene: NA
clone size: NA
V gene: TRBV6-5
CDR3 DNA: TGTGCCAGCAGTTTGGGTAGCAGCTCTGGAAACACCATATATTTT
CDR3 protein: CASSLGSSSGNTIYF

J gene: TRBJ2-2
D gene: NA
clone size: NA
V gene: TRBV6-4
CDR3 DNA: TGTGCCAGCAGCGAGACGAACACCGGGGAGCTGTTTTTT
CDR3 protein: CASSETNTGELFF

J gene: TRBJ1-1
D gene: NA
clone size: NA
V gene: TRBV19
CDR3 DNA: TGTGCCACTCGATGGGGGGAAGGTGTGAACACTGAAGCTTTCTTT
CDR3 protein: CATRWGEGVNTEAFF

J gene: TRBJ1-1
D gene: NA
clone size: few
V gene: TRBV19
CDR3 DNA: TGTGCCAGTAGTGTCTCTTACATGAACACTGAAGCTTTCTTT
CDR3 protein: CASSVSYMNTEAFF

J gene: TRBJ2-1
D gene: NA
clone size: NA
V gene: TRBV9
CDR3 DNA: TGTGCCAGCAGCGTAGGACGGGGGAAGGGCTACAATGAGCAGTTCTTC
CDR3 protein: CASSVGRGKGYNEQFF

J gene: TRBJ1-5
D gene: NA
clone size: NA
V gene: TRBV6-1
CDR3 DNA: TGTGCCAGCAGGGAAGGGGGGCGGCTTGGGAATCAGCCCCAGCATTTT
CDR3 protein: CASREGGRLGNQPQHF

J gene: TRBJ2-7
D gene: TRBD2
clone size: NA
V gene: TRBV6-5
CDR3 DNA: TGTGCCAGCAGAGCGGGAGGGCCGATCGAGCAGTACTTC
CDR3 protein: CASRAGGPIEQYF

J gene: TRBJ2-1
D gene: NA
clone size: NA
V gene: TRBV11-1
CDR3 DNA: TGTGCCAGCAGCTTTCCCAGGGGCATGGGCAATGAGCAGTTCTTC
CDR3 protein: CASSFPRGMGNEQFF

J gene: TRBJ2-5
D gene: NA
clone size: NA
V gene: TRBV24-1
CDR3 DNA: TGTGCCACCTCGGGGCGGGGAGCGAGCATCGGGGAGACCCAGTACTTC
CDR3 protein: CATSGRGASIGETQYF

J gene: TRBJ1-6
D gene: TRBD1
clone size: NA
V gene: TRBV28
CDR3 DNA: TGTGCCAGCAGCCTACCGACAGGGGGGAAATCACCCCTCCACTTT
CDR3 protein: CASSLPTGGKSPLHF

J gene: TRBJ2-3
D gene: NA
clone size: NA
V gene: TRBV28
CDR3 DNA: TGTGCCAGCAGTTTCAAAGATACGCAGTATTTT
CDR3 protein: CASSFKDTQYF

J gene: TRBJ2-5
D gene: NA
clone size: few
V gene: TRBV12-3/TRBV12-4
CDR3 DNA: TGTGCCAGCAGTTTAGGGGGAGTGGAGACCCAGTACTTC
CDR3 protein: CASSLGGVETQYF

J gene: TRBJ2-2
D gene: TRBD2
clone size: NA
V gene: TRBV4-1
CDR3 DNA: TGCGCCAGCAGCCAAGCGGGAGGGCCTTTCGGGGAGCTGTTTTTT
CDR3 protein: CASSQAGGPFGELFF

J gene: TRBJ1-6
D gene: NA
clone size: NA
V gene: TRBV18
CDR3 DNA: TGTGCCAGCTCACTCGGGGGGAGCTCCTATAATTCACCCCTCCACTTT
CDR3 protein: CASSLGGSSYNSPLHF

J gene: TRBJ2-1
D gene: TRBD1
clone size: NA
V gene: TRBV29-1
CDR3 DNA: TGCAGCATCAGGAGGGACAGGTATTGGGATGAGCAGTTCTTC
CDR3 protein: CSIRRDRYWDEQFF

J gene: TRBJ1-1
D gene: NA
clone size: NA
V gene: TRBV10-3
CDR3 DNA: TGTGCCATCAGTGAGTCAAGGGGAAACACTGAAGCTTTCTTT
CDR3 protein: CAISESRGNTEAFF

J gene: TRBJ2-7
D gene: TRBD1
clone size: NA
V gene: TRBV5-5
CDR3 DNA: TGTGCCAGCAGCTTGGCCGGGGCCGGGACAGGGCCTAACGAGCAGTACTTC
CDR3 protein: CASSLAGAGTGPNEQYF